What follows are 24 T cell receptor beta chains derived from one specimen sequenced in a study of shared clonotypes between healthy human individuals. Sequencing was performed with immunoSEQ multiplex PCR; in TCRdb, only in-frame clones are kept and a portion is missing. This sample carries approximately 2,200,000 clones, about 93% of them seen once, and the ten largest clones take 1.7%. Terminally differentiated effector memory CD45RA+ cells were left out of the naive CD8 fraction, which was CD45RO-negative and positively selected for CCR7. Sequencing was performed on naive CD8+ T cells from PBMCs. The origin of the receptors is a man aged 18 to 29 in good health. Some clones in this sample may be carry-over from other donors' samples.

The rearrangement links TRBV5-4 to TRBJ2-1; the D gene is possibly TRBD1 (5 bases). Trimming stripped 2 bases from V and 10 bases from J, with 10 bases between. CDR1 and CDR2 from the germline V gene are SGHNT and YYREEE (reference sequence). The CDR3 has 12 residues. The chain's CDR3 is CASSFGQTEQFF. For the CDR3, the DNA is TGTGCCAGCAGCTTTGGACAAACCGAGCAGTTCTTC.

The chain recombines TRBV27 with TRBJ1-2; D unclear. CDR1 is MNHEY and CDR2 is SMNVEV in the germline V gene (reference sequence). The length of the CDR3 is 14 residues. V lost 7 bases to trimming and J lost 8 bases, with 20 bases between them. The CDR3 reads CASTLRPGFGGYTF. For the CDR3, the DNA is TGTGCCAGCACCCTCCGCCCTGGGTTTGGAGGCTACACCTTC.

The rearrangement links TRBV6-1 to TRBJ1-2, with unresolved D. The CDR3 is made up of 12 amino acids. From germline, CDR1 is MNHNS and CDR2 SASEGT. Trimming left V 1 base short and J 7 bases short, with 7 bases between. The CDR3 DNA is TGTGCCAGCAGTGAAGTTTTGTTTGGCTACACCTTC. Translation gives CASSEVLFGYTF.

V usage is TRBV5-1 and J usage is TRBJ2-1; D call uncertain. Between the trimmed V and J ends, which lost 6 bases and 8 bases, there was a span of 9 bases. Germline V gives CDR1 SGHRS, CDR2 YFSETQ. The CDR3 is made up of 11 amino acids. The CDR3 DNA follows: TGCGCCAGCAACTGGCGCGATGAGCAGTTCTTC. Protein sequence: CASNWRDEQFF.

The chain is built from TRBV19 and TRBJ1-1, with D possibly matching TRBD1 (5 bases). V shed 5 bases and J shed 1 base, with 8 bases lying between them. This CDR3 region has 13 residues. Germline-derived CDR1 and CDR2 are LNHDA and SQIVND (reference sequence). CDR3 DNA sequence: TGTGCCAGTAGTTGGGGGACGAACACTGAAGCTTTCTTT. Encoded protein: CASSWGTNTEAFF.

The chain is built from TRBV18 and TRBJ2-7; D is undetermined. CDR3 length: 15 amino acids. V was clipped by 2 bases and J by 0 bases, with 11 bases between them. Per the germline V gene, CDR1 is KGHSH and CDR2 is LQKENI. The CDR3 coding sequence is TGTGCCAGCTCACCAGAATTGGCAGACTCCTACGAGCAGTACTTC. As protein: CASSPELADSYEQYF.

This chain joins TRBV15 and TRBJ1-1, with 7 bases identical to TRBD1. The germline V gene encodes CDR1 LNHNV and CDR2 YYDKDF (reference sequence). Trimming at V came to 3 bases and at J to 2 bases, leaving 6 bases not matched to a gene. The CDR3 spans 15 residues. Here the CDR3 DNA reads TGTGCCACCAGCAGCGTGACAGGGAGCAACACTGAAGCTTTCTTT. It encodes CATSSVTGSNTEAFF.

V and J are TRBV15 and TRBJ2-7; tentatively, D is TRBD2 (6 bases). This CDR3 has 12 residues. Germline-derived CDR1 and CDR2 are LNHNV and YYDKDF (reference sequence). V was trimmed by 9 bases and J by 4 bases, leaving 13 bases between them. The CDR3 DNA reads TGTGCCACGGGGGACTCGAAGTACGAGCAGTACTTC. This gives the protein CATGDSKYEQYF.

The gene calls are TRBV5-1 and TRBJ1-1; TRBD1 agrees at 9 bases. Germline CDR1 is SGHRS and CDR2 is YFSETQ. The CDR3 is 15 residues long. V was clipped by 0 bases and J by 5 bases; unmatched bases: 5. CDR3 amino acids: CASSLADRGKTEAFF. CDR3 in DNA: TGCGCCAGCAGCTTGGCCGACAGGGGGAAGACTGAAGCTTTCTTT.

Of note for this clone: Other nucleotide sequences in the sample specify the same CDR3. The chain combines TRBV28 with TRBJ2-5, with 8 bases identical to TRBD1. The CDR3 extends over 13 amino acids. CDR1 and CDR2 (germline): MDHEN, SYDVKM. Trimming took 5 bases from V and 5 from J; bases not matched to a gene: 4. The CDR3: CASSPDRGETQYF. In nucleotides, the CDR3 is TGTGCCAGCAGTCCTGACAGGGGTGAGACCCAGTACTTC. The entire variable domain, with the rest obtained from reference TRBV28 and TRBJ2-5, is as follows: DVKVTQSSRYLVKRTGEKVFLECVQDMDHENMFWYRQDPGLGLRLIYFSYDVKMKEKGDIPEGYSVSREKKERFSLILESASTNQTSMYLCASSPDRGETQYFGPGTRLLVL.

V gene TRBV13 combines with J gene TRBJ2-1; 9 nucleotides agree with TRBD2. Per the germline V gene, CDR1 is PRHDT and CDR2 is FYEKMQ (reference sequence). The CDR3 has 16 amino acids. V shed 3 bases and J 10 bases; nucleotides not matched to a gene: 13. CDR3 residues: CASSFLSAGGPGEQFF. CDR3 nucleotide sequence: TGTGCCAGCAGCTTCCTTTCTGCGGGAGGGCCGGGCGAGCAGTTCTTC.

This chain joins TRBV7-6 and TRBJ1-1, with no clear D. Germline V gives CDR1 SGHVS, CDR2 FNYEAQ. The CDR3 runs to 13 residues. V dropped 5 bases and J dropped 1 base, with 8 bases sitting between them. CDR3 nucleotides: TGTGCCAGCAGCCGCAGACAGAACACTGAAGCTTTCTTT. Its protein product is CASSRRQNTEAFF. The variable domain in full, with the rest retrieved from reference TRBV7-6 and TRBJ1-1, is GAGVSQSPRYKVTKRGQDVALRCDPISGHVSLYWYRQALGQGPEFLTYFNYEAQQDKSGLPNDRFSAERPEGSISTLTIQRTEQRDSAMYRCASSRRQNTEAFFGQGTRLTVV.

This chain uses TRBV18 with TRBJ1-1; 7 positions match TRBD1. V shed 5 bases and J 6 bases; nucleotides not matched to a gene: 15. Germline CDR1 reads KGHSH; CDR2 reads LQKENI. The CDR3 is 16 residues long. The CDR3 DNA follows: TGTGCCAGCTCATCGCAAAAGACAGGGAGGGTAGCTGAAGCTTTCTTT. It encodes CASSSQKTGRVAEAFF.

This chain links TRBV5-1 with TRBJ1-4; no firm D call. Looked up from germline, CDR1 is SGHRS and CDR2 is YFSETQ. The CDR3 has 14 amino acids. The V and J ends lost 2 bases and 8 bases respectively, with 13 bases between them. The CDR3 sequence: CASSLFQAREKLFF. CDR3 nucleotide sequence: TGCGCCAGCAGCTTATTCCAGGCTCGGGAAAAACTGTTTTTT.

The gene calls are TRBV9 and TRBJ2-1, with 7 nucleotides matching TRBD1. The CDR3 covers 18 residues. The germline V gene encodes CDR1 SGDLS and CDR2 YYNGEE. Losses at the gene ends were 1 base for V and 2 bases for J; bases not matched to a gene: 12. The CDR3 loop is CASSVNPGQPTAYNEQFF. CDR3 nucleotides: TGTGCCAGCAGCGTAAACCCGGGACAGCCAACGGCCTACAATGAGCAGTTCTTC.

The CDR3 bases are TGCGCCAGCAGCCGCGCCCTGCGGGAGAATGAAAAACTGTTTTTT. This sequence encodes CASSRALRENEKLFF. This sequence joins TRBV5-1 and TRBJ1-4; no clear D. The CDR3 runs 15 residues. Germline CDR1 is SGHRS and CDR2 is YFSETQ. Trimming cost V 4 bases and J 5 bases, with 15 bases left between them.

The chain combines TRBV28 with TRBJ1-1; perhaps TRBD1 as D (5 bases). Trimming stripped 4 bases from V and 10 bases from J, with 10 bases between. The CDR3 runs to 11 residues. Looked up from germline, CDR1 is MDHEN and CDR2 is SYDVKM. The CDR3 is CASSWWGGAFF. In nucleotides, the CDR3 is TGTGCCAGCAGTTGGTGGGGGGGAGCTTTCTTT. The full variable domain, rest sourced from reference TRBV28 and TRBJ1-1, is DVKVTQSSRYLVKRTGEKVFLECVQDMDHENMFWYRQDPGLGLRLIYFSYDVKMKEKGDIPEGYSVSREKKERFSLILESASTNQTSMYLCASSWWGGAFFGQGTRLTVV.

The chain combines TRBV28 with TRBJ1-2; D remains unclear. The CDR3 sequence is 17 residues long. V lost 5 bases to trimming and J lost 0 bases, with 19 bases between them. Per germline, CDR1 MDHEN and CDR2 SYDVKM. DNA for the CDR3: TGTGCCAGCAGTACTCCGGCGGAGAAAGGCCCTAACTATGGCTACACCTTC. Protein product: CASSTPAEKGPNYGYTF.

Turning to this clone: The same CDR3 is also encoded by other DNA sequences in this sample. This chain links TRBV10-3 with TRBJ1-3; 7 nucleotides match TRBD1. The CDR3 runs 15 residues. Germline V lookup: CDR1 ENHRY, CDR2 SYGVKD. V lost 4 bases and J lost 0; bases outside the gene matches: 3. The CDR3 region is CAISGGTDSGNTIYF. The CDR3 DNA sequence: TGTGCCATCAGTGGGGGGACAGACTCTGGAAACACCATATATTTT.

A remark on this clone: This sample also contains other DNA sequences that code for the same CDR3. The chain uses TRBV19 and TRBJ2-1; D might be TRBD2 (5 bases). CDR1 and CDR2 from the germline V gene are LNHDA and SQIVND (reference sequence). The length of the CDR3 is 15 residues. Trimming shortened V by 3 bases and J by 0 bases, and 9 bases separated the two germline ends. Written as DNA, the CDR3 is TGTGCCAGTAGTATTGGCACTAGCTCCTACAATGAGCAGTTCTTC. It codes for CASSIGTSSYNEQFF. Full variable domain (outside the CDR3, taken from reference TRBV19 and TRBJ2-1): DGGITQSPKYLFRKEGQNVTLSCEQNLNHDAMYWYRQDPGQGLRLIYYSQIVNDFQKGDIAEGYSVSREKKESFPLTVTSAQKNPTAFYLCASSIGTSSYNEQFFGPGTRLTVL.

Remarks on this clone: The same CDR3 arises from other DNA sequences in this sample as well. Written as DNA, the CDR3 is TGCAGCGTTGAGGGACAGGGCTCCTACAATGAGCAGTTCTTC. Protein product: CSVEGQGSYNEQFF. The J gene is TRBJ2-1, the V gene TRBV29-1, with 9 bases lining up with TRBD1. After removal of 3 bases from V and 0 bases from J, the junction contained 0 bases not matched to a gene. The CDR3 length is 14 residues. The germline CDR1 and CDR2 sequences are SQVTM and ANQGSEA.

The chain couples TRBV10-2 to TRBJ1-5; D might be TRBD1 (5 bases). Looked up from germline, CDR1 is WSHSY and CDR2 is SAAADI. The CDR3 runs to 14 residues. Trimming took off 1 base at V and 3 bases at J, with 7 bases between the two ends. CDR3 sequence reads: CASSEYGTNQPQHF. The DNA of the CDR3 is TGCGCCAGCAGTGAGTATGGGACCAATCAGCCCCAGCATTTT.

V is TRBV9 and J is TRBJ1-4; no firm D call. The CDR3 totals 14 residues. CDR1 and CDR2 from the germline V gene are SGDLS and YYNGEE. The V gene lost 4 bases and the J gene lost 6 bases, with 13 bases spanning the gap. CDR3 residues: CASSTGILDEKLFF. The DNA for the CDR3 is TGTGCCAGCAGCACCGGGATATTGGATGAAAAACTGTTTTTT.

The chain combines TRBV18 with TRBJ2-2; 7 nucleotides agree with TRBD1. The length of the CDR3 is 15 residues. Germline values: CDR1 KGHSH, CDR2 LQKENI. V gave up 2 bases and J gave up 5 bases; unmatched junction bases: 5. The CDR3 sequence is CASSPRGRKTGELFF. Here the CDR3 DNA reads TGTGCCAGCTCACCAAGGGGGCGCAAGACCGGGGAGCTGTTTTTT.